This is a list of T cell receptor beta chains from one sample in a study of technical replicates of blood from several donors. The data were produced by immunoSEQ multiplex PCR, yet TCRdb's version contains in-frame clones alone and is incomplete. The table lists tens of thousands of clones, nearly 96% of them singletons. The sequenced sample consisted of T cells isolated from PBMCs. The origin of the receptors is a human donor in good health. CDR3s include the opening cysteine and the closing phenylalanine or tryptophan. Fields, in order: V gene, D gene, clone size, J gene, CDR3 DNA, CDR3 protein. D genes are given only for firm matches. Size values are once, few and many counts, or a class for expanded clones, and some rows have none.

>TRBV7-9|.|.|TRBJ1-2
TGTGCCAGCAGCTTATTTTCGGCAGGGTCTAACTATGGCTACACCTTC
CASSLFSAGSNYGYTF
>TRBV18|TRBD1|.|TRBJ2-7
TGTGCCAGCTCACCGGGGGCTACAGGGGACGAGCAGTACTTC
CASSPGATGDEQYF
>TRBV5-4|TRBD2|.|TRBJ2-5
TGTGCCAGCAGCTTGGACGCCCAGGGACTAGCGTACCAAGAGACCCAGTACTTC
CASSLDAQGLAYQETQYF
>TRBV4-1|.|.|TRBJ2-3
TGCGCCAGCAGAGCTAGCGAGGGTGTCACAGATACGCAGTATTTT
CASRASEGVTDTQYF
>TRBV6-5|TRBD2|.|TRBJ2-1
TGTGCCAGCAGGGCTCGGACTAGTTTCCATGAGCAGTTCTTC
CASRARTSFHEQFF
>TRBV9|.|.|TRBJ1-2
TGTGCCAGCAGCGCAACAGGGAGCGGCTACACCTTC
CASSATGSGYTF
>TRBV6-5|.|.|TRBJ2-7
TGTGCCAGCAGTTCAGATTACGAGCAGTACTTC
CASSSDYEQYF
>TRBV4-2|.|.|TRBJ2-3
TGTGCCAGCGGGAGACGCTCAGATACGCAGTATTTT
CASGRRSDTQYF
>TRBV5-6|.|.|TRBJ1-2
TGTGCCAGCAGCCAAGACAGGCGCTATGGCTACACCTTC
CASSQDRRYGYTF
>TRBV13|TRBD2|.|TRBJ2-1
TGTGCCAGCAGCTTAGCGGGAGGAAATAATGAGCAGTTCTTC
CASSLAGGNNEQFF
>TRBV28|TRBD1|once|TRBJ1-1
TGTGCCAGCAGCCCCCTGGGACAGGGCCTTCAGAACACTGAAGCTTTCTTT
CASSPLGQGLQNTEAFF
>TRBV6-6|.|.|TRBJ1-5
TGTGCCAGCAGTTACTCTGCGGCCCAGCATTTT
CASSYSAAQHF
>TRBV7-2|.|once|TRBJ2-1
TGTGCCAGCAGCTTAAAACGAGTAAATGAGCAGTTCTTC
CASSLKRVNEQFF
>TRBV5-1|TRBD1|.|TRBJ2-5
TGCGCCAGCAGCCTAGGGGACAGGCAAGAGACCCAGTACTTC
CASSLGDRQETQYF
>TRBV9|.|.|TRBJ2-1
TGTGCCAGCAGCGTAGCGGGACTTAACAATGAGCAGTTCTTC
CASSVAGLNNEQFF
>TRBV6-1|.|.|TRBJ2-7
TGTGCCAGCAGTGCCGGTCCCTACGAGCAGTACTTC
CASSAGPYEQYF
>TRBV2|TRBD2|.|TRBJ2-1
TGTGCCAGCAGTGAAGCGTATAGCGGGAGGGCCAATGAGCAGTTCTTC
CASSEAYSGRANEQFF
>TRBV9|TRBD2|.|TRBJ2-7
TGTGCCAGCAGCGTAGGGGGGGGACTCGGATCCTACGAGCAGTACTTC
CASSVGGGLGSYEQYF
>TRBV19|.|.|TRBJ1-1
TGTGCCAGTAGTGGAGTAGGGAACACTGAAGCTTTCTTT
CASSGVGNTEAFF
>TRBV5-4|TRBD2|once|TRBJ2-1
TGTGCCAGCAGCTTACTAGCGGGAGGGCCAAGAAATGAGCAGTTCTTC
CASSLLAGGPRNEQFF
>TRBV2|.|.|TRBJ2-7
TGTGCCAGCAGTGTGTCGGGGGAAAAGCAGTACTTC
CASSVSGEKQYF
>TRBV28|.|.|TRBJ1-5
TGTGCCAGCAGTTCAGGCTACTCCAATCAGCCCCAGCATTTT
CASSSGYSNQPQHF
>TRBV6-5|.|.|TRBJ2-7
TGTGCCAGCAGTTTCACTCGACAGAGCCATGGCTACGAGCAGTACTTC
CASSFTRQSHGYEQYF
>TRBV6-5|.|once|TRBJ2-3
TGTGCCAGCAGAGGAGGAGGGGCAGATACGCAGTATTTT
CASRGGGADTQYF
>TRBV5-1|TRBD2|.|TRBJ2-1
TGCGCCAGTGTGACTAGCGGCCCCGGGCGCTATGAGCAGTTCTTC
CASVTSGPGRYEQFF
>TRBV4-1|TRBD2|.|TRBJ2-7
TGCGCCAGCAGCCCCCGAGGGAGGGGCACCTACGAGCAGTACTTC
CASSPRGRGTYEQYF
>TRBV7-7|.|.|TRBJ2-5
TGTGCTAGCAGTCCTGACAGCCAAGAGACCCAGTACTTC
CASSPDSQETQYF
>TRBV9|TRBD2|.|TRBJ2-2
TGTGCCAGCAGCGTAGAGGCGAGCGGGAGAACCGGGGAGCTGTTTTTT
CASSVEASGRTGELFF
>TRBV27|.|.|TRBJ2-7
TGTGCCAGCAGTCTGGGGCAACTCTACGAGCAGTACTTC
CASSLGQLYEQYF
>TRBV5-1|TRBD2|.|TRBJ2-7
TGCGCCAGCAGCCCCGGGACTAGCGGGAGGCTGAGCTCCTACGAGCAGTACTTC
CASSPGTSGRLSSYEQYF
>TRBV19|.|.|TRBJ1-5
TGTGCCAGTAGTATAGTCTACGGCAGGGGAAAAGTAGAGCCCCAGCATTTT
CASSIVYGRGKVEPQHF
>TRBV18|TRBD1|.|TRBJ2-7
TGTGCCAGCTCACCGAGACAGGGGCTTTACGAGCAGTACTTC
CASSPRQGLYEQYF
>TRBV14|.|.|TRBJ2-7
TGTGCCAGCAGCCTTCACTTCTACGAGCAGTACTTC
CASSLHFYEQYF
>TRBV5-1|TRBD1|.|TRBJ2-3
TGCGCCAGCAGCTTGGACCGGGACAGCCTTACGCAGTATTTT
CASSLDRDSLTQYF
>TRBV7-2|.|once|TRBJ2-2
TGTGCCAGCAGCTTTAGACAGGGAGGCACCGGGGAGCTGTTTTTT
CASSFRQGGTGELFF
>TRBV28|.|.|TRBJ2-3
TGTGCCAGCAGTTTCTCCGGACTCATCTCAGATACGCAGTATTTT
CASSFSGLISDTQYF
>TRBV7-9|TRBD1|.|TRBJ1-1
TGTGCCAGCAGCTCCACCTATCGACAGGGCCTGGGTGAAGCTTTCTTT
CASSSTYRQGLGEAFF
>TRBV27|TRBD1|.|TRBJ2-6
TGTGCCAGCAGTTTATGGGGGACAGGTTACACTGGGGCCAACGTCCTGACTTTC
CASSLWGTGYTGANVLTF
>TRBV30|.|.|TRBJ1-2
TGTGCCTGGGCCGGGGGGACCCATGGCTACACCTTC
CAWAGGTHGYTF
>TRBV5-1|TRBD1|.|TRBJ2-5
TGCGCCAGCAGCCACAGGGGGGAAGAGACCCAGTACTTC
CASSHRGEETQYF
>TRBV14|.|once|TRBJ1-1
TGTGCCAGCAGCCAATATACCGGGACAGAAGCTTTCTTT
CASSQYTGTEAFF
>TRBV5-4|.|.|TRBJ2-5
TGTGCCAGCAGCTTAGGTATAACAGCACAAGAGACCCAGTACTTC
CASSLGITAQETQYF
>TRBV10-1|TRBD2|.|TRBJ2-3
TGCGCCAGCAGTGCAACTAGCGGGAGCACAGATACGCAGTATTTT
CASSATSGSTDTQYF
>TRBV4-1|TRBD1|.|TRBJ2-5
TGCGCCAGCAGCCATCCTGACAGGGGGTCAGGGGAGACCCAGTACTTC
CASSHPDRGSGETQYF
>TRBV19|.|.|TRBJ1-1
TGTGCCAGTACCGGACTTAACATGAACACTGAAGCTTTCTTT
CASTGLNMNTEAFF
>TRBV11-2|.|.|TRBJ2-7
TGTGCCAGCAGCTTAGGGCGGGATTCCTACGAGCAGTACTTC
CASSLGRDSYEQYF
>TRBV28|TRBD1|once|TRBJ2-7
TGTGCCAGCAGTGAGTCGCAGGGGGCTGAGGGCTACGAGCAGTACTTC
CASSESQGAEGYEQYF
>TRBV6-6|TRBD1|few|TRBJ1-5
TGTGCCAGCAGTTATTCGGGACAGAACCAGCCCCAGCATTTT
CASSYSGQNQPQHF
>TRBV12-5|TRBD1|.|TRBJ2-1
TGTGCTAGTGGTCGGACAGGAGGATTGGATGAGCAGTTCTTC
CASGRTGGLDEQFF
>TRBV6-6|TRBD2|.|TRBJ2-7
TGTGCCAGCAGTTCCAGGACTAGCGATGGGTCCTACGAGCAGTACTTC
CASSSRTSDGSYEQYF
>TRBV5-5|.|.|TRBJ1-1
TGTGCCAGCAGCTTGGTTTGGGCAGGGAACACTGAAGCTTTCTTT
CASSLVWAGNTEAFF
>TRBV28|.|.|TRBJ1-2
TGTGCCAGCAGTTTTCAGGCAGTCTATGGCTACACCTTC
CASSFQAVYGYTF
>TRBV7-9|TRBD2|once|TRBJ2-1
TGTGCCAGCAGCTTAGGCGGGAGAACCTACAATGAGCAGTTCTTC
CASSLGGRTYNEQFF
>TRBV19|.|.|TRBJ2-7
TGTGCCAGTAGTAGATCCGACTTACATTCCTACGAGCAGTACTTC
CASSRSDLHSYEQYF
>TRBV28|TRBD1|.|TRBJ1-2
TGTGCCAGCAGTCTTGACAGGGGGTCATTTGGCTACACCTTC
CASSLDRGSFGYTF